The 9 T cell receptor beta chains in this list originate from one sample, sequenced in a study of post-analysis software for immune sequencing data. TCR beta cDNA libraries included unique molecular identifiers. TCRdb called the PCR reads again in MiXCR, with one record for every CDR3 protein. The table records about 770,000 distinct CDR3 sequences, around 45% of them present only once. Broader study findings: Patients carried roughly 5 TRBV segments more frequently than controls did, and TRBV5-6, TRBV5-1 and TRBV20-1 were among them.

No antigen has been assigned to these receptors. Sample: blood. The receptors originated from a girl under 18 with multiple sclerosis.

The chain is built from TRBV28 and TRBJ2-3, with D possibly being TRBD1 (5 bases). Trimming took 4 bases from V and 0 from J, leaving 17 bases between them. The CDR3 spans 17 residues. Looked up from germline, CDR1 is MDHEN and CDR2 is SYDVKM. DNA for the CDR3: TGTGCCAGCAGTTATCAGGGCGCCCTTTCTAGCACAGATACGCAGTATTTT. It translates to CASSYQGALSSTDTQYF.

The V and J genes are TRBV20-1 and TRBJ2-1, with D perhaps TRBD1 or TRBD2 (5 bases each). CDR3 length: 16 residues. With 5 bases removed from V and 0 bases from J, the gap between germline ends came to 17 bases. Germline V gene sequence: CDR1 DFQATT, CDR2 SNEGSKA (reference sequence). The CDR3 DNA sequence: TGCAGTGCTGAGGGGCAAAGGCGGAGCTCCTACAATGAGCAGTTCTTC. Translated, it gives CSAEGQRRSSYNEQFF.

The chain has TRBV5-6 and TRBJ2-1, with 8 bases that match TRBD2. CDR3 length: 16 amino acids. Germline lookup yields CDR1 SGHDT and CDR2 YYEEEE. V lost 2 bases, J lost 0 bases, and 4 bases stayed unmatched. The CDR3 DNA follows: TGTGCCAGCAGCTTTGACGGGAGGGCCTCCTACAATGAGCAGTTCTTC. Protein product: CASSFDGRASYNEQFF.

The chain uses TRBV5-1 and TRBJ2-1, with D perhaps matching TRBD2 (6 bases). Per the germline V gene, CDR1 is SGHRS and CDR2 is YFSETQ. Trimming shortened V by 6 bases and J by 0 bases, and 10 bases separated the two germline ends. The CDR3 contains 14 residues. The CDR3: CASTGEFSYNEQFF. As DNA, the CDR3 is TGCGCCAGCACGGGGGAATTCTCCTACAATGAGCAGTTCTTC.

The chain combines TRBV2 with TRBJ2-7; 8 bases match TRBD2. The CDR3 is 17 amino acids. CDR1 and CDR2 (germline): SNHLY, FYNNEI. Germline trimming cut 3 bases from V and 0 bases from J; bases unmatched to any gene: 10. This CDR3 reads CASSERVAGFISYEQYF. In DNA form, the CDR3 reads TGTGCCAGCAGTGAGCGAGTAGCGGGATTCATCTCCTACGAGCAGTACTTC.

CDR3 in amino acids: CASSSWTSGNNEQFF. As DNA, the CDR3 is TGTGCCAGCAGCTCCTGGACTAGCGGGAACAATGAGCAGTTCTTC. V and J are TRBV11-2 and TRBJ2-1; 12 bases are shared with TRBD2. The CDR3 totals 15 residues. V trimming: 4 bases; J trimming: 5 bases; junction bases outside the gene matches: 3. The germline V gene encodes CDR1 SGHAT and CDR2 FQNNGV.

V is TRBV20-1 and J is TRBJ2-5, with TRBD2 matching over 8 bases. The closer fit of TRBJ2-7 to the DNA end suggests the J call may be wrong. From germline, CDR1 is DFQATT and CDR2 SNEGSKA (reference sequence). The CDR3 sequence is 12 residues long. The CDR3 reads CSASTGGGEQYF. The CDR3 region has the DNA TGCAGTGCTAGTACGGGAGGGGGCGAGCAGTACTTC.

The genes are TRBV2 and TRBJ2-3; possible D gene TRBD2, 6 bases. V lost 3 bases, J lost 2 bases, and 15 bases lay in between. CDR1 SNHLY and CDR2 FYNNEI come from the germline V gene. This CDR3 comprises 16 residues. This chain's CDR3 is CASSDPGERFTDTQYF. Here the CDR3 DNA reads TGTGCCAGCAGTGACCCGGGAGAGAGATTCACAGATACGCAGTATTTT.

The rearrangement uses TRBV29-1 and TRBJ2-4, with unresolved D. Germline V gene lookup returns CDR1 SQVTM and CDR2 ANQGSEA. The CDR3 spans 12 residues. Trimming took 6 bases from V and 0 from J, leaving 6 bases between them. DNA of the CDR3: TGCAGCGTCCGTTTAGCCAAAAACATTCAGTACTTC. It yields the protein CSVRLAKNIQYF.